This is a list of T cell receptor beta chains from one sample in a study of cytomegalovirus exposure and HLA in healthy donors. Clones were read by immunoSEQ multiplex PCR, and TCRdb kept only the in-frame ones, dropping some. Seen here are roughly 100,000 clones, roughly three quarters observed once, and the top ten hold approximately 3.8%. The sample was PBMCs. The receptor set was obtained from a man aged 45-65 years in good health and CMV-seropositive. The CDR3 runs from the conserved cysteine through the conserved F or W. A D gene is named only where the DNA matches it firmly. A clone size is listed for some rows: how often the clone was seen (once, few, many), or a class if it is expanded.

>TRBV5-8|NA|TRBJ1-4|NA
TGTGCCAGCAGACCGGGGTTCCCAACTAATGAAAAACTGTTTTTT
CASRPGFPTNEKLFF
>TRBV6-1|NA|TRBJ2-7|NA
TGTGCCAGCAGTGAGAGGGAGGAAACCTACGAGCAGTACTTC
CASSEREETYEQYF
>TRBV5-4|TRBD2|TRBJ2-3|NA
TGTGCCAGCAGCTTGGGAGCCGGGAGGGCCGCAGATACGCAGTATTTT
CASSLGAGRAADTQYF
>TRBV12-2|NA|TRBJ2-3|NA
TGTGCAAGTCGCTTAGTATCGCTCATGGTAGCACCACCGTGGGATACGCAGTATTTT
CASRLVSLMVAPPWDTQYF
>TRBV7-8|NA|TRBJ2-7|NA
TGTGCCAGCAGGAGCGGAACCTACGAGCAGTACTTC
CASRSGTYEQYF
>TRBV19|TRBD1|TRBJ2-6|few
TGTGCCAGTAGTGGCCGGGACAGGGGCTTCTCTGGGGCCAACGTCCTGACTTTC
CASSGRDRGFSGANVLTF
>TRBV27|TRBD2|TRBJ2-2|NA
TGTGCCAGCAGTTGGGGTGCGGGAGGAGCCCCCGGGGAGCTGTTTTTT
CASSWGAGGAPGELFF
>TRBV5-1|TRBD2|TRBJ2-3|NA
TGCGCCAGCAGCCCTCGACTAGCGGGGGGTTCGAGTACGCAGTATTTT
CASSPRLAGGSSTQYF
>TRBV6-6|TRBD1|TRBJ2-7|NA
TGTGCCAGCAGTAGGCCGGGACAGAGCTACGAGCAGTACTTC
CASSRPGQSYEQYF
>TRBV21-1|NA|TRBJ2-1|NA
TGTGCCAGCAGCAAAGGACTAGCGATTTACAATGAGCAGTTCTTC
CASSKGLAIYNEQFF
>TRBV2|NA|TRBJ2-2|once
TGTGCCAGCAGTGACCTATTCCAGGGGGGCACCGGGGAGCTGTTTTTT
CASSDLFQGGTGELFF
>TRBV6-6|TRBD1|TRBJ1-4|once
TGTGCCAGCAGAACCCTAGGACAGGCGGACGAAAAACTGTTTTTT
CASRTLGQADEKLFF
>TRBV6-5|TRBD2|TRBJ2-7|NA
TGTGCCAGCAGCCCCAGGGGACTAGCGTCGGTCGAGCAGTACTTC
CASSPRGLASVEQYF
>TRBV28|NA|TRBJ1-3|NA
TGTGCCAGCAGTGGAGGACTGGCCTCTGGAAACACCATATATTTT
CASSGGLASGNTIYF
>TRBV28|TRBD2|TRBJ2-5|NA
TGTGCCAGCAGTTCCTTAGCGGGAGGGGTGGAGACCCAGTACTTC
CASSSLAGGVETQYF
>TRBV19|TRBD2|TRBJ2-7|NA
TGTGCCACCAAACAAGCGGGGAACCGGGGAGAGCAGTACTTC
CATKQAGNRGEQYF